This T cell receptor (beta chain) stems from a study of control samples from healthy donors and cancer patients. In germline, CDR1 is KGHSH, CDR2 LQKENI. Deletions cut 8 bases from V and 14 bases from J, with 16 bases between. This CDR3 has 11 residues. Repertoires were generated with immunoSEQ multiplex PCR, while TCRdb's copy carries only in-frame clones and drops some. The profile covers around 120,000 clones, with approximately 90% appearing a single time and less than 1.5% taken by the ten largest. Sample: PBMCs. This sequence was found in a woman between 45 and 60 years old with colorectal cancer. The J gene is TRBJ2-1, the V gene TRBV18, with D tentatively TRBD1 or TRBD2 (5 bases each). CDR3: CASREQVPEFF. The CDR3 coding sequence is TGTGCCAGCCGGGAACAGGTCCCTGAGTTCTTC.